The source of this TCR beta chain is a study of blood T cell repertoires in COVID-19. Across the study: Acute-phase and convalescent COVID-19 samples originated in the United States, Italy and Spain. PBMCs, B-cell-depleted T cells, or T cells were the source of the cDNA or gDNA that made up the material.

Recruited during active infection, patients (from Seattle) were subsequently followed longitudinally. Original methodology: Reference gene primer amplification gave nucleated cell count estimates. Sequenced by immunoSEQ multiplex PCR; TCRdb stores in-frame clones only, minus some. V and J calls and clone size are given by that table; D and trimming were obtained from the DNA. The profile covers about 420,000 clones, with around 90% appearing a single time and 0.7% to 1% taken by the ten largest. V was shortened by 0 bases and J by 3 bases, with 6 bases between the two germline ends. The V gene's germline CDR1 is SGHNT and CDR2 YYREEE (reference sequence). The CDR3 consists of 13 residues.

The genes are TRBV5-4 and TRBJ2-5; D gene uncertain. This TCR was sampled from a man between 18 and 29 years old with COVID-19, enrolled during active disease. Sequencing used peripheral blood. CDR3 sequence reads: CASSLAPKETQYF. The DNA of the CDR3 is TGTGCCAGCAGCTTGGCCCCCAAAGAGACCCAGTACTTC.